A selection of T cell receptor beta chains follows, all from one sample in a study of blood T cell repertoires in COVID-19. Sequencing was performed with immunoSEQ multiplex PCR; in TCRdb, only in-frame clones are kept and a portion is missing. The data hold about 170,000 clones, with more than 75% observed a single time. Sequencing used peripheral blood. The receptor set was obtained from a woman at least 80 years old with COVID-19, enrolled during active disease. Each CDR3 is given with its conserved first and last residue. The D gene is left open where the match is weak. Clone size is stated in some rows and not others, as once, few, many or a class when expanded.

j_gene,abundance,v_gene,d_gene,CDR3nt,CDR3aa
TRBJ1-1,-,TRBV28,-,TGTGCCAGCAGTTTAGAGGCGGGCCGAGCTTTCTTT,CASSLEAGRAFF
TRBJ2-1,-,TRBV2,TRBD2,TGTGCCAGCAGTGTCGGCCTAGCGGGAGCCAATGAGCAGTTCTTC,CASSVGLAGANEQFF
TRBJ2-5,-,TRBV7-6,-,TGTGCCAGCAGACTGACAGGAGAGACCCAGTACTTC,CASRLTGETQYF
TRBJ2-7,-,TRBV27,TRBD1,TGTGCCAGCGGCAGGGGGCCCTACGAGCAGTACTTC,CASGRGPYEQYF
TRBJ2-5,-,TRBV3-1/TRBV3-2,TRBD2,TGTGCCAGCAGCCCAAGGACTAGCAGCAATCAAGAGACCCAGTACTTC,CASSPRTSSNQETQYF
TRBJ2-7,few,TRBV15,TRBD2,TGTGCCACCAGCAGAGATCGAGCGGGAGTATCGTCAGAGGACTTC,CATSRDRAGVSSEDF
TRBJ2-3,-,TRBV7-2,TRBD2,TGTGCCAGCAGCCCTGGGACTAGCGCAGATACGCAGTATTTT,CASSPGTSADTQYF
TRBJ2-7,-,TRBV14,-,TGTGCCAGCAGCCAAGTTAGCCTGTACGAGCAGTACTTC,CASSQVSLYEQYF
TRBJ2-1,once,TRBV10-3,TRBD1,TGTGCCATCAGCGACCGGACAGGGGGCTCGGGTAATGAGCAGTTCTTC,CAISDRTGGSGNEQFF
TRBJ2-7,-,TRBV7-9,TRBD2,TGTGCCAGCAGCCCTCGGGGGACTAGCGGGAGTTGGTACGAGCAGTACTTC,CASSPRGTSGSWYEQYF
TRBJ2-6,-,TRBV10-3,TRBD1,TGTGCCATCAGTGCGACAGGGCCGGGATCTGGGGCCAACGTCCTGACTTTC,CAISATGPGSGANVLTF
TRBJ1-1,-,TRBV7-8,-,TGTGCCAGCAGCTTAGCGGATCAGGGCGCTGAAGCTTTCTTT,CASSLADQGAEAFF
TRBJ2-3,-,TRBV7-9,TRBD2,TGTGCCAGCAGCTCCCCAGGACTAGCCCCGCAGTATTTT,CASSSPGLAPQYF
TRBJ1-5,-,TRBV6-6,-,TGTGCCAGCAAACCACCGGGACTGGATCAGCCCCAGCATTTT,CASKPPGLDQPQHF
TRBJ2-7,-,TRBV5-1,-,TGCGCCAGCAGCTTGGATCAGGTTACCTACGAGCAGTACTTC,CASSLDQVTYEQYF
TRBJ2-7,-,TRBV5-6,-,TGTGCCAGCAGCTCCCAGGGCTCAGGCTACGAGCAGTACTTC,CASSSQGSGYEQYF
TRBJ1-1,-,TRBV14,-,TGTGCCAGCAGCCCTAACCAGGGGCCGGGCACTGAAGCTTTCTTT,CASSPNQGPGTEAFF
TRBJ2-3,-,TRBV5-6,-,TGTGCCAGCAGCTGGGACTCCGGATTTAGCACAGATACGCAGTATTTT,CASSWDSGFSTDTQYF
TRBJ1-2,-,TRBV11-2,-,TGTGCCAGCAGATTCACAGGGATTCCGAGTGGCTACACCTTC,CASRFTGIPSGYTF
TRBJ2-1,-,TRBV18,-,TGTGCCAGCTCACCAAAATCCAGCTACAATGAGCAGTTCTTC,CASSPKSSYNEQFF
TRBJ1-2,few,TRBV27,TRBD1,TGTGCCAGCAGTCCCTGGACAGGGTCAAACTATGGCTACACCTTC,CASSPWTGSNYGYTF
TRBJ1-1,-,TRBV5-5,-,TGTGCCAGCAGCTTGTTGCAGAAAGAGGCCACTGAAGCTTTCTTT,CASSLLQKEATEAFF
TRBJ1-1,-,TRBV25-1,TRBD1,TGTGCCAGCAGATCCCGGGACAGGGTATCCGCTGAAGCTTTCTTT,CASRSRDRVSAEAFF
TRBJ1-1,once,TRBV6-5,-,TGTGCCAGCAGTTCGATGGACCAGGGCACTGAAGCTTTCTTT,CASSSMDQGTEAFF
TRBJ1-5,-,TRBV28,-,TGTGCCAGCAGTTTAGAGCAGCCCCAGCATTTT,CASSLEQPQHF
TRBJ1-1,-,TRBV6-4,-,TGTGCCAGCAGTGCCGAGATCACTGAAGCTTTCTTT,CASSAEITEAFF
TRBJ1-3,-,TRBV28,-,TGTGCCAGCAGTACATGGAGTTTGTGGAGGGACTCTGGAAACACCATATATTTT,CASSTWSLWRDSGNTIYF
TRBJ2-7,-,TRBV7-2,TRBD2,TGTGCCAGCAGCCTTAGCGGGAGACAGTACGAGCAGTACTTC,CASSLSGRQYEQYF
TRBJ1-1,-,TRBV7-9,-,TGTGCCAGCAGCGTTGGTCTAACAGGGTTTTACACTGAAGCTTTCTTT,CASSVGLTGFYTEAFF
TRBJ1-2,-,TRBV29-1,TRBD1,TGCAGCGTCCAGGGGGCTCCTAACTATGGCTACACCTTC,CSVQGAPNYGYTF
TRBJ2-2,-,TRBV9,TRBD2,TGTGCCAGCAGCGTAGCTGGACTAGCGGGAGCTCCCGGGGAGCTGTTTTTT,CASSVAGLAGAPGELFF
TRBJ1-4,-,TRBV5-1,TRBD1,TGCGCCAGCAGCTTGGGACAGGGGCATGAAAAACTGTTTTTT,CASSLGQGHEKLFF
TRBJ1-5,-,TRBV12-3/TRBV12-4,-,TGTGCCAGCAGTTTAATGGGGGCTCAGCCCCAGCATTTT,CASSLMGAQPQHF
TRBJ2-7,-,TRBV11-1,TRBD2,TGTGCCAGCAGCTTCCGGACTAGCGGGAGCTACGAGCAGTACTTC,CASSFRTSGSYEQYF
TRBJ1-3,once,TRBV5-1,-,TGCGCCAGCAGCTTGGCGGGGGGCATTTCTGGAAACACCATATATTTT,CASSLAGGISGNTIYF
TRBJ2-5,-,TRBV28,TRBD2,TGTGCCAGCAGTACGAAAATGGGACTAGCGGTGCAAGAGACCCAGTACTTC,CASSTKMGLAVQETQYF
TRBJ2-2,once,TRBV6-4,-,TGTGCCAGCAGTGCGGTTGCAGGGGACACCGGGGAGCTGTTTTTT,CASSAVAGDTGELFF
TRBJ2-5,-,TRBV3-1/TRBV3-2,TRBD2,TGTGCCAGCAGCCAAGCAGCGGGAGGAATCGAGACCCAGTACTTC,CASSQAAGGIETQYF
TRBJ1-1,-,TRBV10-2,TRBD1,TGCGCCAGCAGTGAGCAGGGGGCGAACACTGAAGCTTTCTTT,CASSEQGANTEAFF
TRBJ1-1,once,TRBV28,-,TGTGCCAGCAGTTTGGGGGGGCTACGTGGTTTCTTT,CASSLGGLRGFF
TRBJ2-5,-,TRBV6-6,TRBD1,TGTGCCAGCAGGGTCGACAGGGGAGTGGAGACCCAGTACTTC,CASRVDRGVETQYF
TRBJ2-2,-,TRBV7-3,TRBD1,TGTGCCAGCAGCTCGGGACAGGCGACTACCGGGGAGCTGTTTTTT,CASSSGQATTGELFF
TRBJ2-1,-,TRBV7-9,-,TGTGCCAGCACCGCCCCGGTTAACAATGAGCAGTTCTTC,CASTAPVNNEQFF
TRBJ2-7,-,TRBV5-4,TRBD1,TGTGCCAGCAGTCAAGGGACAGGGACATTCTACGAGCAGTACTTC,CASSQGTGTFYEQYF
TRBJ2-3,-,TRBV28,-,TGTGCCAGCAGTCCGCCGGCGGCGGATACGCAGTATTTT,CASSPPAADTQYF
TRBJ2-1,-,TRBV7-6,TRBD2,TGTGCCAGCAGCTCCTTGACTAGCGGGACCGATGAGCAGTTCTTC,CASSSLTSGTDEQFF
TRBJ2-7,-,TRBV9,-,TGTGCCAGCAGCGTAGCTCCCGGTAGAGGCTACGAGCAGTACTTC,CASSVAPGRGYEQYF
TRBJ2-2,-,TRBV21-1,-,TGTGCCAGCAGCAAAGTAATCGGCGGCACCGGGGAGCTGTTTTTT,CASSKVIGGTGELFF